The sequence of this TCR beta chain was determined in a study of post-analysis software for immune sequencing data. Overall study: Disease trajectories encompassed relapsing-remitting, secondary progressive and progressive-relapsing multiple sclerosis.

cDNA libraries of TCR beta carried unique molecular identifiers. TCRdb passed the PCR reads through MiXCR, listing each CDR3 protein once. The table shows 400,000 to 500,000 distinct CDR3 sequences, with about 40% occurring only once. V lost 5 bases, J lost 3 bases, and 20 bases lay in between. Germline CDR1 is SEHNR and CDR2 is FQNEAQ (reference sequence). CDR3 size: 17 residues. As concerns this clonotype: Its cognate antigen is unknown.

Findings and caveats of the study: Among multiple sclerosis patients, normalized Chao1 diversity was significantly below that of controls. TRBV5-6, TRBV5-1 and TRBV20-1 were among about 5 TRBV segments more frequent in patients than controls.

The receptor's source is a girl aged 2-10 years with multiple sclerosis. The chain carries TRBV7-9 and TRBJ2-1; D could derive from TRBD1 or TRBD2 (6 bases each). Sequenced: blood. The CDR3 DNA follows: TGTGCCAGCAGCGTCTCACAGGGAGGAGGCTACTACAATGAGCAGTTCTTC. Its protein product is CASSVSQGGGYYNEQFF.